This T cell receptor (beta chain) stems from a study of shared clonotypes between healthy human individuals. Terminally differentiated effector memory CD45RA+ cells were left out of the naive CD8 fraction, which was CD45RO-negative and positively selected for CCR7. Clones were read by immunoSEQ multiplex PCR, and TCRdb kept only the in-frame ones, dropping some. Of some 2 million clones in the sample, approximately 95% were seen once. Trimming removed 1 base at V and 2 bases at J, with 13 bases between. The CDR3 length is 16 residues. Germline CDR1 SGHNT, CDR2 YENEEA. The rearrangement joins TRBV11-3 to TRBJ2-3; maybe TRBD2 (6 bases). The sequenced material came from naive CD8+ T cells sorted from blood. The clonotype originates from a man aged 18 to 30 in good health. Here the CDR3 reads CASSLGAGWNTDTQYF. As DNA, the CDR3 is TGTGCCAGCAGCTTAGGTGCGGGATGGAACACAGATACGCAGTATTTT.